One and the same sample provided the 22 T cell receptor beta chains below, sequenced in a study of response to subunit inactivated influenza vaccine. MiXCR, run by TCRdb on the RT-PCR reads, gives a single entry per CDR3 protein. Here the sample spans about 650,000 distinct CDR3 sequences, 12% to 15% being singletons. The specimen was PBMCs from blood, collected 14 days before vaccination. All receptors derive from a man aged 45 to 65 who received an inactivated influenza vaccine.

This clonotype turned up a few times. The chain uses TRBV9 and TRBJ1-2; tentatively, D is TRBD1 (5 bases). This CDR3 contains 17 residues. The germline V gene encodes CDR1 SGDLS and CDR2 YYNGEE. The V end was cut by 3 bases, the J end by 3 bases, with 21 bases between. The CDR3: CASSDQLFQGTYYGYTF. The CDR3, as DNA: TGTGCCAGCAGCGACCAACTATTCCAGGGAACCTACTATGGCTACACCTTC.

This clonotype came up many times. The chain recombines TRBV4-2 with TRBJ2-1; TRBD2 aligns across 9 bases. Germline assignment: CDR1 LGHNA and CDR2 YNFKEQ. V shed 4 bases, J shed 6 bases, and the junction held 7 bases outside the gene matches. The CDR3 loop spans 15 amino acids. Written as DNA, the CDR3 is TGTGCCAGCAGCCTCGGGACTAGCAGAACCAATGAGCAGTTCTTC. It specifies CASSLGTSRTNEQFF.

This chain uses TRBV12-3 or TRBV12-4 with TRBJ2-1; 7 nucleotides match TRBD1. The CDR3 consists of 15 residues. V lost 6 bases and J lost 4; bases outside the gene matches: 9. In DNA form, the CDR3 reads TGTGCCAGCAGAAACGCCGGGACAGCATACAATGAGCAGTTCTTC. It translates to CASRNAGTAYNEQFF.

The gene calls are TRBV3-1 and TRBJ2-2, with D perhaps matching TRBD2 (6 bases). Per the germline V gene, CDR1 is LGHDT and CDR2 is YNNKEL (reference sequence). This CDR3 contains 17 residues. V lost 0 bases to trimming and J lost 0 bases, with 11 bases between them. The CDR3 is CASSQERLESNTGELFF. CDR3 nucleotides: TGTGCCAGCAGCCAAGAGAGACTAGAATCGAACACCGGGGAGCTGTTTTTT. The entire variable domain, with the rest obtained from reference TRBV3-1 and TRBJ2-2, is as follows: DTAVSQTPKYLVTQMGNDKSIKCEQNLGHDTMYWYKQDSKKFLKIMFSYNNKELIINETVPNRFSPKSPDKAHLNLHINSLELGDSAVYFCASSQERLESNTGELFFGEGSRLTVL.

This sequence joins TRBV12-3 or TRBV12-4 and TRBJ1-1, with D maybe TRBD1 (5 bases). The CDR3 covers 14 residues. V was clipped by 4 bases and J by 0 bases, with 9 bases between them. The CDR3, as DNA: TGTGCCAGCAGTTGGGAACAGGTGAACACTGAAGCTTTCTTT. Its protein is CASSWEQVNTEAFF.

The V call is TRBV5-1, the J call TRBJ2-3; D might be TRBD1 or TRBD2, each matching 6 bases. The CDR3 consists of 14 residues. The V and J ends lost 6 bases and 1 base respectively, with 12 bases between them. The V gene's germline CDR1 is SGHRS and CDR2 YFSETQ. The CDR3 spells CASTGGQRTDTQYF. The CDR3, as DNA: TGCGCCAGCACCGGGGGCCAACGCACAGATACGCAGTATTTT.

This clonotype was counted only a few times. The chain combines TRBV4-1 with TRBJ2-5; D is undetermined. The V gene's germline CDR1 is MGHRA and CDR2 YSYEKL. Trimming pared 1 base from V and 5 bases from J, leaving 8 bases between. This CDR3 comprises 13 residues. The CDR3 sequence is CASSQVYLETQYF. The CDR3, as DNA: TGCGCCAGCAGCCAAGTCTACCTGGAGACCCAGTACTTC.

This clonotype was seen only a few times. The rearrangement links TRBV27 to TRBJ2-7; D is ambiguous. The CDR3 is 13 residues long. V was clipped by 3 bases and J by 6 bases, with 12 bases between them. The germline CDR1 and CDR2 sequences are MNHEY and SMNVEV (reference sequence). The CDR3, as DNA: TGTGCCAGCAGTTTGACCCAGTTCGGCGAGCAGTACTTC. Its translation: CASSLTQFGEQYF.

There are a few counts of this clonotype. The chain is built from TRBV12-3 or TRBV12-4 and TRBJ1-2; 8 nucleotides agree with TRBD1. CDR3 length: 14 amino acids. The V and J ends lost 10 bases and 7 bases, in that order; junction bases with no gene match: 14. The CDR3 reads CATRLQDREGGYTF. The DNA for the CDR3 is TGTGCCACACGCCTCCAGGACAGGGAAGGTGGCTACACCTTC.

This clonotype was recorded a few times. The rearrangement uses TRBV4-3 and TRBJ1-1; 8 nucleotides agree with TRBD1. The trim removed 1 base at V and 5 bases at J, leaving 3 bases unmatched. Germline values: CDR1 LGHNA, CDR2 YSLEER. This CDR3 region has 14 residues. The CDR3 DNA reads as TGCGCCAGCAGCCAAGGTAGACAGGGGACTGAAGCTTTCTTT. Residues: CASSQGRQGTEAFF.

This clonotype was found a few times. CDR3: CASSKVWGGLLPQYF. CDR3 bases: TGTGCCAGCAGCAAAGTATGGGGGGGGCTCCTCCCGCAGTATTTT. The chain has TRBV21-1 and TRBJ2-3; no DNA check was done on the table's D call, TRBD2. TRBV21-1 represents a pseudogene. This CDR3 has 15 amino acids.

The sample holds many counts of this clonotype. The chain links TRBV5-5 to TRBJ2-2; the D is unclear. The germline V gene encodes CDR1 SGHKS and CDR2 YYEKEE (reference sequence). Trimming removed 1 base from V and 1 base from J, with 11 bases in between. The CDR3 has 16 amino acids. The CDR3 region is CASSLYGHLNTGELFF. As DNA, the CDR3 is TGTGCCAGCAGCTTGTACGGCCATCTGAACACCGGGGAGCTGTTTTTT.

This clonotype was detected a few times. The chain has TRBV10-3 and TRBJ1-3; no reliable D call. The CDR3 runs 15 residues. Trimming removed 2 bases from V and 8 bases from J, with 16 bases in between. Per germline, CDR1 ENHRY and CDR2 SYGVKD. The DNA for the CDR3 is TGTGCCATCAGTGAGAGAGGCGGCGTTGGCCACACCATATATTTT. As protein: CAISERGGVGHTIYF.

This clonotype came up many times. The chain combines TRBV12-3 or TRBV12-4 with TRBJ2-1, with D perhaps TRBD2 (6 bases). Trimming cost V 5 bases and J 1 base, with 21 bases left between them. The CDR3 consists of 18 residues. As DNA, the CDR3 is TGTGCCAGCAGTCCCACAGCGGGCCCATTATTGTCCTACAATGAGCAGTTCTTC. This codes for CASSPTAGPLLSYNEQFF.

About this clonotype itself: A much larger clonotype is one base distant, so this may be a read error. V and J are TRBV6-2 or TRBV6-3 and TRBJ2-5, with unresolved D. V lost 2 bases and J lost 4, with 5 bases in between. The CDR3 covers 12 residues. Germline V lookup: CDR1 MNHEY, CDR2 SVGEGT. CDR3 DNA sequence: TGTGCCAGCAGTTACCCGAGAGAGACCCAGTACTTC. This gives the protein CASSYPRETQYF.

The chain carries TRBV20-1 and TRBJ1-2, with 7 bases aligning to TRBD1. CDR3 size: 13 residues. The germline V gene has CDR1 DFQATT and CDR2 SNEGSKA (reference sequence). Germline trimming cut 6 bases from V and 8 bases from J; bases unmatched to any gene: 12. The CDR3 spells CSARTSDRTGYTF. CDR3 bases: TGCAGTGCCCGAACTTCGGACAGGACGGGCTACACCTTC.

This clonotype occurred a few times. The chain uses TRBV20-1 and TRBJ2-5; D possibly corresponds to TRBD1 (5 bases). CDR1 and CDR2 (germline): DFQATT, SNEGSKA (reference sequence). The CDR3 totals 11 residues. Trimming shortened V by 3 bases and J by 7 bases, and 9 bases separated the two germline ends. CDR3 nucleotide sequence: TGCAGTGCTAGGCTGGGGCTGACCCAGTACTTC. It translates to CSARLGLTQYF.

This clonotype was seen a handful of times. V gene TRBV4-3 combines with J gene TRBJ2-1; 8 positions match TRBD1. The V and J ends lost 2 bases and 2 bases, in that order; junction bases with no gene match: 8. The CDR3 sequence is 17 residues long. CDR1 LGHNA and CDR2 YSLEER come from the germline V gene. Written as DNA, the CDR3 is TGCGCCAGCAGCCAAAGTCCAGGGGGCGTGCCCTACAATGAGCAGTTCTTC. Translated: CASSQSPGGVPYNEQFF.

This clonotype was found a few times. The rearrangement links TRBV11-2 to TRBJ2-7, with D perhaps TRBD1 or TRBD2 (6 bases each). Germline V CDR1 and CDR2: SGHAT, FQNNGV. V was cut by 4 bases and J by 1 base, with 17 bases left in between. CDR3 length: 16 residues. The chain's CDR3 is CASSSPSGAISYEQYF. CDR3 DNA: TGTGCCAGCAGCTCTCCCTCGGGGGCAATTTCCTACGAGCAGTACTTC.

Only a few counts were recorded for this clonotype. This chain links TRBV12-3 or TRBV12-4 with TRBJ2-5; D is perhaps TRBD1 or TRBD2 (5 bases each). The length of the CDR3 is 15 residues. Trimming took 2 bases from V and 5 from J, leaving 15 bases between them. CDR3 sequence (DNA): TGTGCCAGCAGTTTATACGGGGCCGCGTGGGAGACCCAGTACTTC. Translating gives CASSLYGAAWETQYF.

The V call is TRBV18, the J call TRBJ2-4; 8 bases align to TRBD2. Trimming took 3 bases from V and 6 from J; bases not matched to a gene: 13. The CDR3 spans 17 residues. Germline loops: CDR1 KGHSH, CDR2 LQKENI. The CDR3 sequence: CASSPQSGSGIRNIQYF. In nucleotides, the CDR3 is TGTGCCAGCTCACCCCAGAGCGGGAGCGGTATAAGAAACATTCAGTACTTC.

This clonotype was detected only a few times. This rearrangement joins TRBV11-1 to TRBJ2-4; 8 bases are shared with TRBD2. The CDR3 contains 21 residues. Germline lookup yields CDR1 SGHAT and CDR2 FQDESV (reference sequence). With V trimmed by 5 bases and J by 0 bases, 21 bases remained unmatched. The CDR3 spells CASSRAVAGQPSREAKNIQYF. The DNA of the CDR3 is TGTGCCAGCAGCCGAGCGGTAGCGGGGCAGCCGTCGAGAGAAGCCAAAAACATTCAGTACTTC. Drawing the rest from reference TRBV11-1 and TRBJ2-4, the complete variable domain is EAEVAQSPRYKITEKSQAVAFWCDPISGHATLYWYRQILGQGPELLVQFQDESVVDDSQLPKDRFSAERLKGVDSTLKIQPAELGDSAMYLCASSRAVAGQPSREAKNIQYFGAGTRLSVL.